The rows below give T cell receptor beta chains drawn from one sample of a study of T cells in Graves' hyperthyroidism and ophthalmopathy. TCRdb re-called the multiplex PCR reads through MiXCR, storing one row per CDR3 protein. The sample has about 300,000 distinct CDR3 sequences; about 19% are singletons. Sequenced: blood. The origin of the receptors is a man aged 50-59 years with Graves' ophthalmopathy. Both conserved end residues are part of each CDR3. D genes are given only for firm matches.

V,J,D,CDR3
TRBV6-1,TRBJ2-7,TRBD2,CASTRVSSGTEQYF
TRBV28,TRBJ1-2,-,CASERVLGGYTF
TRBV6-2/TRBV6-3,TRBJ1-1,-,CASSKLAANTEAFF
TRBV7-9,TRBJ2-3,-,CASSSSTLADTQYF
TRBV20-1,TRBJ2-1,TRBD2,CSARAGLAGTNEQFF
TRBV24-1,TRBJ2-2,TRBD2,CATSGPSGNTGELFF
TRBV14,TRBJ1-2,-,CASSQDRGGAGGYTF
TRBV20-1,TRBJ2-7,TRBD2,CSARKPGLYEQYF
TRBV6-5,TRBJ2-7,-,CASSYGIRNEQYF
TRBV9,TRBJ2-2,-,CASSPFGGASKAGELFF
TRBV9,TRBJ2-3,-,CASSVAASTITDTQYF
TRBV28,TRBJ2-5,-,CASSQQVRETQYF
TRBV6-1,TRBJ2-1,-,CASSVQTGNEQFF
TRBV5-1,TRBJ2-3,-,CASSLEYSKDTQYF
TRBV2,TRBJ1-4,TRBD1,CASTPQGLEKLFF
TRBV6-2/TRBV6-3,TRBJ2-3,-,CASSHSLGTQYF
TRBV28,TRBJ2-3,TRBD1,CASSWTGVGDTQYF
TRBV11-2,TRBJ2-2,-,CASSPLGGGYSGELFF
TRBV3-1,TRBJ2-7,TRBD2,CASSQGLAEIYEQYF
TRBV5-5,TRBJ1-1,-,CASSLQGPGVTEAFF
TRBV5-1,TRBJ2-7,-,CASSLEPTRTYEQYF
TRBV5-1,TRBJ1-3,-,CASSQGHRIASSGNTIYF
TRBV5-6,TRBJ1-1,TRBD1,CASSLWTGVATEAFF
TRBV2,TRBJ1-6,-,CASIGENSPLHF
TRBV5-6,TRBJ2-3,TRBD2,CASSFPGLAGFGGDTQYF
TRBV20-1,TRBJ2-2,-,CSTTMDNTGELFF